This T cell receptor (beta chain) was sequenced in a study of breast tumors, draining lymph nodes, adjacent tissues. Each CDR3 protein is one row after TCRdb ran MiXCR on the multiplex PCR reads. The sample carries tens of thousands of distinct CDR3 sequences, more than 25% recorded once. V was clipped by 6 bases and J by 6 bases, with 21 bases between them. The V gene's germline CDR1 is DFQATT and CDR2 SNEGSKA (reference sequence). The CDR3 contains 15 residues. This clonotype was recorded at least ten times. What it binds is unknown. Breast cancer patients provided tissue from their axillary draining lymph nodes. Study results and caveats: The lymph node origin of tumor T cells was framed as consistent with a hypothesis, not demonstrated.

The rearrangement joins TRBV20-1 to TRBJ2-1; no clear D gene. The clonotype comes from a female donor with breast cancer. Some clones in this sample may be carry-over from other donors' samples. The sequenced material came from axillary lymph node tissue. DNA for the CDR3: TGCAGTGCAGAATGGCTACAACGAGAACCCAATGAGCAGTTCTTC. Translating gives CSAEWLQREPNEQFF.